This T cell receptor beta chain was documented in a study of blood T cell repertoires in COVID-19. Across the whole study: Samples of COVID-19 (acute and convalescent) were obtained from the United States, Italy and Spain. T cells, B-cell-depleted T cells, or PBMCs provided the cDNA or gDNA that served as material.

Under the authors' procedure: It was from reference gene primer amplification that nucleated cell counts were estimated. The method was immunoSEQ multiplex PCR; TCRdb's version includes in-frame clones alone and lacks a portion of them. V and J calls and clone size are as listed in that table; D and trimming were resolved from the DNA. The table records around 120,000 clones, approximately 62% of them present only once. Germline V CDR1 and CDR2: MNHEY, SMNVEV (reference sequence). The germline V and J ends were trimmed by 4 bases and 10 bases, with 11 bases remaining between them. CDR3 length: 13 amino acids.

The clonotype comes from an older man with acute or convalescent COVID-19. Material for sequencing was peripheral blood. The rearrangement links TRBV27 to TRBJ1-6, with D possibly being TRBD1 (5 bases). The CDR3 DNA reads TGTGCCAGCAGTTCTCCAGGGAAATCACCCCTCCACTTT. Translated: CASSSPGKSPLHF.